A single sample is the source of the 32 T cell receptor beta chains below, sequenced in a study of T-cell memory formation after mild COVID-19. Using its own MiXCR run on the 5' RACE reads, TCRdb lists one record per CDR3 protein. In the table there are 58,000 or so distinct CDR3 sequences, about 27% of which are singletons. Sequencing was carried out using PBMCs or a T cell subset sorted from them (not recorded which). The receptor set was obtained from a young man who had mild COVID-19 (a few samples of this study predate the infection). Cell type and time point are not known.

The chain employs TRBV20-1 and TRBJ1-1; tentative D call: TRBD1 (5 bases). Germline V gives CDR1 DFQATT, CDR2 SNEGSKA (reference sequence). The CDR3 is made up of 12 amino acids. Trimming took off 7 bases at V and 7 bases at J, with 16 bases between the two ends. In DNA, the CDR3 is TGCAGTGGCCGAAGGGGTTATAGTGAAGCTTTCTTT. Translating gives CSGRRGYSEAFF.

The chain recombines TRBV20-1 with TRBJ2-1; possible D gene TRBD2, 6 bases. V lost 2 bases, J lost 1 base, and 9 bases lay in between. Germline values: CDR1 DFQATT, CDR2 SNEGSKA (reference sequence). The CDR3 is 14 residues long. CDR3 nucleotide sequence: TGCAGTGCTAGATGGGGACTTTCCTACAATGAGCAGTTCTTC. It codes for CSARWGLSYNEQFF.

The rearrangement joins TRBV6-5 to TRBJ2-3, with D tentatively TRBD2 (6 bases). CDR3 size: 14 residues. From germline, CDR1 is MNHEY and CDR2 SVGAGI. V shed 9 bases and J shed 1 base, with 14 bases lying between them. The CDR3 reads CASAPGLGTDTQYF. CDR3 in DNA: TGTGCCAGTGCCCCGGGACTCGGCACAGATACGCAGTATTTT.

The rearrangement links TRBV6-5 to TRBJ1-5; 7 bases agree with TRBD1. With 6 bases clipped from V and 6 bases from J, the junction kept 8 bases outside the gene matches. This CDR3 spans 14 amino acids. Per the germline V gene, CDR1 is MNHEY and CDR2 is SVGAGI. The CDR3 DNA reads as TGTGCCAGCAGACCACAGGGGACGGTTCAGCCCCAGCATTTT. Protein sequence: CASRPQGTVQPQHF.

The V gene is TRBV6-5, the J gene TRBJ2-7; possible D gene TRBD2, 5 bases. The length of the CDR3 is 11 residues. Trimming pared 11 bases from V and 7 bases from J, leaving 15 bases between. The germline V gene encodes CDR1 MNHEY and CDR2 SVGAGI. This CDR3 reads CAAGGRWEQYF. The DNA for the CDR3 is TGTGCCGCCGGAGGACGGTGGGAGCAGTACTTC.

This clonotype was seen a handful of times. This chain joins TRBV7-9 and TRBJ1-6; D is uncertain. Germline CDR1 reads SEHNR; CDR2 reads FQNEAQ (reference sequence). The length of the CDR3 is 14 residues. Trimming pared 6 bases from V and 9 bases from J, leaving 15 bases between. The CDR3 DNA reads TGTGCCAGCAGTCTTAGGTCTGGCACTTCACCCCTCCACTTT. Translation gives CASSLRSGTSPLHF.

The V gene is TRBV19, the J gene TRBJ1-2; D not certain. CDR1 is LNHDA and CDR2 is SQIVND in the germline V gene (reference sequence). This CDR3 region has 10 residues. Between the trimmed V and J ends, which lost 10 bases and 4 bases, there was a span of 7 bases. CDR3 in DNA: TGTGCCACTCGGAGCTATGGCTACACCTTC. Translating it yields CATRSYGYTF.

This clonotype turned up a few times. J is TRBJ1-4 and V is TRBV20-1, with D unclear. The V end was cut by 0 bases, the J end by 8 bases, with 16 bases between. The CDR3 extends over 15 amino acids. Per the germline V gene, CDR1 is DFQATT and CDR2 is SNEGSKA (reference sequence). The CDR3 DNA sequence: TGCAGTGCTAGAGAAAGTGGGAAGGGCGGCGAAAAACTGTTTTTT. Translated, it gives CSARESGKGGEKLFF.

This clonotype was observed a handful of times. The J gene is TRBJ2-7, the V gene TRBV4-3; D not certain. V lost 0 bases to trimming and J lost 3 bases, with 9 bases between them. There are 14 residues in the CDR3. Germline loops: CDR1 LGHNA, CDR2 YSLEER. For the CDR3, the DNA is TGCGCCAGCAGCCAAGAACGGCAGATCTACGAGCAGTACTTC. Translation gives CASSQERQIYEQYF.

The chain couples TRBV12-3 or TRBV12-4 to TRBJ2-7; TRBD1 might be the D (6 bases). Trimming cost V 4 bases and J 3 bases, with 25 bases left between them. CDR3 size: 18 residues. The CDR3 loop is CASSSIDRIGGHHYEQYF. CDR3 sequence (DNA): TGTGCCAGCAGTTCAATCGACAGGATTGGGGGTCACCACTACGAGCAGTACTTC.

V is TRBV7-9 and J is TRBJ2-3; D is uncertain. V lost 8 bases, J lost 0 bases, and 12 bases lay in between. This CDR3 region has 14 residues. CDR1 and CDR2 from the germline V gene are SEHNR and FQNEAQ (reference sequence). CDR3 loop: CASHGEQSTDTQYF. The CDR3 DNA is TGTGCCAGCCACGGCGAACAAAGCACAGATACGCAGTATTTT.

This CDR3 is CASSFREPVEQFF. As DNA, the CDR3 is TGCGCCAGCAGCTTCCGGGAGCCCGTGGAGCAGTTCTTC. The V gene is TRBV5-1, the J gene TRBJ2-1, with TRBD2 as a possible D gene (6 bases). Trimming removed 2 bases from V and 10 bases from J, with 13 bases in between. CDR3 length: 13 amino acids. From germline, CDR1 is SGHRS and CDR2 YFSETQ.

The chain combines TRBV6-5 with TRBJ2-5; 11 nucleotides match TRBD2. J lost 4 bases, V lost 1 base, and 14 bases had no gene match. The length of the CDR3 is 19 residues. Per the germline V gene, CDR1 is MNHEY and CDR2 is SVGAGI. Here the CDR3 reads CASSYFGLNSGGAGETQYF. The CDR3, as DNA: TGTGCCAGCAGTTACTTTGGCCTGAATAGCGGGGGGGCCGGAGAGACCCAGTACTTC.

The V and J genes are TRBV18 and TRBJ2-2; 8 nucleotides line up with TRBD1. V lost 2 bases, J lost 4 bases, and 3 bases stayed unmatched. Germline V gene lookup returns CDR1 KGHSH and CDR2 LQKENI. This CDR3 region has 15 residues. The CDR3 DNA reads as TGTGCCAGCTCACCAAGGCAGGGGGCCACCGGGGAGCTGTTTTTT. This gives the protein CASSPRQGATGELFF. Using reference TRBV18 and TRBJ2-2 for the parts outside the CDR3, the full variable domain is NAGVMQNPRHLVRRRGQEARLRCSPMKGHSHVYWYRQLPEEGLKFMVYLQKENIIDESGMPKERFSAEFPKEGPSILRIQQVVRGDSAAYFCASSPRQGATGELFFGEGSRLTVL.

This clonotype was found many times. V is TRBV7-2 and J is TRBJ2-7; 7 bases are shared with TRBD2. The V gene's germline CDR1 is SGHTA and CDR2 FQGNSA. This CDR3 spans 14 amino acids. V was clipped by 5 bases and J by 4 bases; unmatched bases: 8. CDR3 residues: CASSPRDYKYEQYF. The DNA for the CDR3 is TGTGCCAGCAGCCCCCGGGACTATAAATACGAGCAGTACTTC.

V usage is TRBV4-2 and J usage is TRBJ2-3; D gene ambiguous. V was pared by 1 base and J by 0 bases, with 8 bases between. The CDR3 extends over 15 amino acids. CDR1 and CDR2 (germline): LGHNA, YNFKEQ. The CDR3 sequence: CASSQGVRSTDTQYF. CDR3 nucleotides: TGTGCCAGCAGCCAAGGGGTGCGGAGCACAGATACGCAGTATTTT.

This chain connects TRBV20-1 to TRBJ2-1; TRBD2 is a possible D gene (7 bases). The CDR3 contains 16 residues. Germline V gives CDR1 DFQATT, CDR2 SNEGSKA (reference sequence). The V end lost 0 bases, the J end lost 12 bases, and 24 bases lay between the germline ends. The CDR3 protein is CSARDADPGGPVGQFF. The CDR3 DNA is TGCAGTGCTAGAGACGCCGACCCCGGGGGGCCCGTTGGGCAGTTCTTC.

The V and J genes are TRBV11-2 and TRBJ2-6; D possibly corresponds to TRBD1 (6 bases). CDR1 and CDR2 from the germline V gene are SGHAT and FQNNGV. Trimming cost V 7 bases and J 0 bases, with 25 bases left between them. The CDR3 consists of 20 residues. This CDR3 reads CASKLSWGRGELSGANVLTF. The CDR3 DNA reads as TGTGCCAGCAAGCTTAGTTGGGGCAGGGGTGAGCTCTCTGGGGCCAACGTCCTGACTTTC.

This chain joins TRBV7-9 and TRBJ2-7; D is unresolved. The V gene lost 5 bases and the J gene lost 2 bases, with 10 bases spanning the gap. There are 13 residues in the CDR3. Looked up from germline, CDR1 is SEHNR and CDR2 is FQNEAQ (reference sequence). CDR3 nucleotides: TGTGCCAGCAGCGATATAGGCCCCTACGAGCAGTACTTC. Translated: CASSDIGPYEQYF.

This clonotype was seen at least ten times. The V gene is TRBV7-9, the J gene TRBJ2-2; no firm D call. This CDR3 has 10 residues. Germline CDR1 and CDR2: SEHNR and FQNEAQ (reference sequence). V was clipped by 3 bases and J by 10 bases, with 3 bases between them. In nucleotides, the CDR3 is TGTGCCAGCAGCTTTGAGGAGCTGTTTTTT. It specifies CASSFEELFF.

The table lists this clonotype with a few counts. The chain combines TRBV20-1 with TRBJ2-7; 8 nucleotides align to TRBD1. This CDR3 has 14 amino acids. With V trimmed by 3 bases and J by 4 bases, 8 bases remained unmatched. CDR1 is DFQATT, CDR2 SNEGSKA, per germline (reference sequence). The CDR3 DNA reads TGCAGTGCTAGGGGGACAGGTCTGAAGTACGAGCAGTACGTC. Translated, it gives CSARGTGLKYEQYV.

This clonotype was detected ten times or more. V and J are TRBV7-6 and TRBJ2-5, with no clear D. CDR1 is SGHVS, CDR2 FNYEAQ, per germline. The germline V and J ends were trimmed by 4 bases and 5 bases, with 8 bases remaining between them. The CDR3 has 12 amino acids. CDR3 sequence (DNA): TGTGCCAGCAGCTCTCTCTCGGAGACCCAGTACTTC. Protein product: CASSSLSETQYF.

V gene TRBV20-1 combines with J gene TRBJ1-1, with D unresolved. V dropped 7 bases and J dropped 1 base, with 13 bases sitting between them. CDR3 length: 13 residues. The germline gives CDR1 DFQATT, CDR2 SNEGSKA (reference sequence). The CDR3 loop reads CSVNVGANTEAFF. CDR3 sequence (DNA): TGCAGTGTGAATGTGGGCGCGAACACTGAAGCTTTCTTT.

This clonotype was detected only a few times. J is TRBJ2-7 and V is TRBV7-2, with 7 bases fitting TRBD1. The CDR3 runs to 14 residues. The germline V gene has CDR1 SGHTA and CDR2 FQGNSA. Germline trimming cut 1 base from V and 2 bases from J; bases unmatched to any gene: 2. The CDR3 is CASSLVTGAYEQYF. DNA for the CDR3: TGTGCCAGCAGCTTAGTTACAGGGGCCTACGAGCAGTACTTC.

This clonotype was seen a handful of times. The rearrangement joins TRBV2 to TRBJ2-2, with a possible D match to TRBD1 (6 bases). Between the trimmed V and J ends, which lost 8 bases and 0 bases, there was a span of 10 bases. CDR1 and CDR2 from the germline V gene are SNHLY and FYNNEI. The CDR3 is 14 residues long. Here the CDR3 reads CASRDTTNTGELFF. In DNA, the CDR3 is TGTGCCAGCCGGGACACAACGAACACCGGGGAGCTGTTTTTT.

The V gene is TRBV6-6, the J gene TRBJ1-1; 7 bases fit TRBD1. The V and J ends lost 5 bases and 2 bases, in that order; junction bases with no gene match: 5. The length of the CDR3 is 14 residues. CDR1 and CDR2 (germline): MNHNY, SVGAGI (reference sequence). The CDR3 sequence is CASSQGTENTEAFF. The DNA of the CDR3 is TGTGCCAGCAGTCAGGGGACAGAAAACACTGAAGCTTTCTTT.

The V call is TRBV6-1, the J call TRBJ2-3; weak D call: TRBD2 (5 bases). Germline CDR1 is MNHNS and CDR2 is SASEGT. Between the trimmed V and J ends, which lost 3 bases and 0 bases, there was a span of 10 bases. The CDR3 is 15 residues long. The chain's CDR3 is CASSDSARSTDTQYF. In DNA, the CDR3 is TGTGCCAGCAGTGATAGCGCTAGAAGCACAGATACGCAGTATTTT.

This clonotype appeared a few times. The rearrangement uses TRBV6-5 and TRBJ2-5; 9 bases fit TRBD2. V was pared by 6 bases and J by 2 bases, with 10 bases of the junction left unmatched. The CDR3 sequence is 16 residues long. The V gene's germline CDR1 is MNHEY and CDR2 SVGAGI. The CDR3 loop reads CASRPSGGLIQETQYF. CDR3 in DNA: TGTGCCAGCAGGCCGAGCGGGGGGCTGATTCAAGAGACCCAGTACTTC.

This clonotype turned up a few times. The V and J genes are TRBV6-5 and TRBJ2-3; 11 nucleotides match TRBD1. Germline V lookup: CDR1 MNHEY, CDR2 SVGAGI. Trimming took 2 bases from V and 4 from J; bases not matched to a gene: 2. The CDR3 length is 15 residues. Here the CDR3 DNA reads TGTGCCAGCAGTTACGGGACAGGGGGAGCAGATACGCAGTATTTT. Protein sequence: CASSYGTGGADTQYF.

This clonotype has more than one count but fewer than ten. This chain links TRBV10-3 with TRBJ2-7; 11 nucleotides agree with TRBD1. Germline assignment: CDR1 ENHRY and CDR2 SYGVKD. With 1 base clipped from V and 4 bases from J, the junction kept 3 bases outside the gene matches. This CDR3 contains 15 residues. The CDR3 DNA sequence: TGTGCCATCAGTGAGTTGGACAGGGGGCGATACGAGCAGTACGTC. Its translation: CAISELDRGRYEQYV.

This clonotype was found a few times. This chain links TRBV7-9 with TRBJ2-7; no clear D gene. Germline V gives CDR1 SEHNR, CDR2 FQNEAQ (reference sequence). CDR3 length: 12 residues. V lost 4 bases and J lost 3, with 7 bases in between. CDR3 region: CASSSLNYEQYF. The CDR3 coding sequence is TGTGCCAGCAGCTCCCTAAACTACGAGCAGTACTTC.

The CDR3, as DNA: TGTGCCAGCAGCTCAGATAGGCCCGGGGAGCTGTTTTTT. Its protein is CASSSDRPGELFF. The J gene is TRBJ2-2, the V gene TRBV12-3 or TRBV12-4; D remains unclear. V was clipped by 6 bases and J by 6 bases, with 11 bases between them. The CDR3 totals 13 residues.